A selection of T cell receptor beta chains follows, all from one sample in a study of OX40 agonist ivuxolimab in advanced cancers. Sequencing used immunoSEQ multiplex PCR; TCRdb keeps in-frame clones, though not all of them. The sample lists about 37,000 clones; roughly nine tenths were seen once. The source material was CD4+ or CD8+ T cells sorted from blood, sampled in a trial of the OX40 agonist ivuxolimab. These receptors came from an adult with an advanced solid tumor such as melanoma, head and neck, liver or kidney cancer. Both conserved end residues are part of each CDR3. Fields, in order: D gene, clone size, J gene, V gene, CDR3 DNA, CDR3 protein. A D gene is named only where the DNA matches it firmly. Where a row states a size, it is once, few, many or the class of an expanded clone; other rows omit it.

TRBD2	NA	TRBJ2-3	TRBV15	TGTGCCACTGGGGCTAGCGGGGGGGCGGGGACAGATACGCAGTATTTT	CATGASGGAGTDTQYF
TRBD1	NA	TRBJ1-1	TRBV2	TGTGCCAGCAGATCACCGGGACAGAGCCACACTGAAGCTTTCTTT	CASRSPGQSHTEAFF
TRBD2	NA	TRBJ2-3	TRBV7-2	TGTGCCAGCAGCTCCCTACTAGCGGGGGTCACAGATACGCAGTATTTT	CASSSLLAGVTDTQYF
NA	NA	TRBJ1-2	TRBV4-3	TGCGCCAGCAGCCAAGACAGATTTAACTATGGCTACACCTTC	CASSQDRFNYGYTF
NA	NA	TRBJ2-4	TRBV19	TGTGCCAGTAGCTACGAAGGGTTAGCCAAAAACATTCAGTACTTC	CASSYEGLAKNIQYF
NA	NA	TRBJ1-1	TRBV4-1	TGCGCCAGCAGCCAAGAAACGGGGCCTGGGAACACTGAAGCTTTCTTT	CASSQETGPGNTEAFF
NA	once	TRBJ2-3	TRBV4-3	TGCGCCAGCAGACGGGCGGATACGCAGTATTTT	CASRRADTQYF
NA	NA	TRBJ1-2	TRBV6-6	TGTGCCAGCAGTCCACAGGGTCGGGACTATGGCTACACCTTC	CASSPQGRDYGYTF
NA	NA	TRBJ2-6	TRBV5-8	TGTGCCAGCAGCCTCGCGATGTCCTCTGGGGCCAACGTCCTGACTTTC	CASSLAMSSGANVLTF
TRBD2	NA	TRBJ2-5	TRBV4-2	TGTGCCAGCAGCCAAGATTTCACAGCGGGGGGAAAAGAGACCCAGTACTTC	CASSQDFTAGGKETQYF
NA	NA	TRBJ1-6	TRBV15	TGTGCCACCAGCTCCGGACACGGTTATAATTCACCCCTCCACTTT	CATSSGHGYNSPLHF
NA	NA	TRBJ2-3	TRBV5-6	TGTGCCAGCAGCTTAGGCCCCTATCAGGTCACAGATACGCAGTATTTT	CASSLGPYQVTDTQYF
NA	NA	TRBJ2-1	TRBV7-2	TGTGCCAGCAGCTTATTTTCGGGACTCCGATCACGGAATGAGCAGTTCTTC	CASSLFSGLRSRNEQFF
NA	NA	TRBJ1-4	TRBV6-5	TGTGCCAGCAGGCCCCAGGGTGCTGAAAAACTGTTTTTT	CASRPQGAEKLFF
NA	NA	TRBJ2-3	TRBV7-8	TGTGCCACTATAACCCCCACAGATACGCAGTATTTT	CATITPTDTQYF
TRBD1	NA	TRBJ1-5	TRBV6-6	TGTGCCAGCACCCCAACCGGACAGGGGAGCAATCAGCCCCAGCATTTT	CASTPTGQGSNQPQHF
NA	few	TRBJ1-6	TRBV11-1	TGTGCCAGCAGCTTACAAGTGGGATCACCCCTCCACTTT	CASSLQVGSPLHF
NA	NA	TRBJ1-3	TRBV7-3	TGTGCCAGCAGCTTGGACATTTCCGGAAACACCATATATTTT	CASSLDISGNTIYF
TRBD1	NA	TRBJ1-6	TRBV9	TGTGCCAGCAGCCCTGGACAGGGTAAGAATTCACCCCTCCACTTT	CASSPGQGKNSPLHF
TRBD1	NA	TRBJ2-7	TRBV18	TGTGCCAGCTCGTCCGGGACAGGGACGGGGAGCTCCTACGAGCAGTACTTC	CASSSGTGTGSSYEQYF
TRBD2	NA	TRBJ2-7	TRBV4-2	TGTGCCAGCAGCCTCGGGACTAGCGGGGGGACCACCCCCTACGAGCAGTACTTC	CASSLGTSGGTTPYEQYF
NA	NA	TRBJ2-1	TRBV29-1	TGCAGCGGACGATCGGCTTCGACCTACAATGAGCAGTTCTTC	CSGRSASTYNEQFF
NA	NA	TRBJ1-1	TRBV11-2	TGTGCCAGCGAGAGGCGGAACACTGAAGCTTTCTTT	CASERRNTEAFF
NA	NA	TRBJ2-7	TRBV29-1	TGCAGCGCCACAGGGACCTACGAGCAGTACTTC	CSATGTYEQYF
NA	NA	TRBJ1-6	TRBV2	TGTGCCAGCACCGGGGAGGGGGGCAGTGGTTCACCCCTCCACTTT	CASTGEGGSGSPLHF
NA	NA	TRBJ1-4	TRBV19	TGTGCCAGTAGATTCACCCCAGGGGCAACTAATGAAAAACTGTTTTTT	CASRFTPGATNEKLFF
TRBD2	NA	TRBJ2-3	TRBV5-1	TGCGCCAGCAGCATGGCCGGGACTAGCGGGAGAACTAGCACAGATACGCAGTATTTT	CASSMAGTSGRTSTDTQYF
NA	NA	TRBJ1-6	TRBV5-6	TGTGCCAGCAGCTTGGGGACAGTATCTCATTCACCCCTCCACTTT	CASSLGTVSHSPLHF
TRBD1	few	TRBJ1-1	TRBV10-1	TGCGCCAGCAGTGAGTCAACAGGGGGCACTGAAGCTTTCTTT	CASSESTGGTEAFF
TRBD2	NA	TRBJ2-2	TRBV5-1	TGCGCCAGCAGGAGCTCGGGGGGACTTACCGGGGAGCTGTTTTTT	CASRSSGGLTGELFF
NA	NA	TRBJ2-3	TRBV2	TGTGCCACCTTCCTAGCGACAGATACGCAGTATTTT	CATFLATDTQYF